Below, 16 T cell receptor beta chains from the same sample are listed, as sequenced in a study of T cell repertoires in cytomegalovirus infection. TCRdb processed the reads anew with MiXCR; each CDR3 protein has one entry. The sample lists 250,000 or so distinct CDR3 sequences, roughly an eighth occurring once. Sequencing input: PBMCs. The receptor set was obtained from a human donor in good health (CMV status not recorded). Some clones in this sample may be carry-over from other donors' samples.

The sample holds many counts of this clonotype. V and J are TRBV7-2 and TRBJ2-1; TRBD2 matches at 9 bases. The junction had 4 bases not matched to a gene; V was cut back by 5 bases and J by 2 bases. Germline V gene sequence: CDR1 SGHTA, CDR2 FQGNSA. There are 15 residues in the CDR3. CDR3 bases: TGTGCCAGCAGCCTTGCGGGGGGGGCCTACAATGAGCAGTTCTTC. Translation: CASSLAGGAYNEQFF.

This clonotype was seen many times. The chain is built from TRBV7-2 and TRBJ2-7; D possibly matches TRBD1 or TRBD2 (5 bases each). Trimming left V 0 bases short and J 2 bases short, with 11 bases between. Germline CDR1 and CDR2: SGHTA and FQGNSA. The CDR3 consists of 15 residues. CDR3 nucleotide sequence: TGTGCCAGCAGCTTAGCCGGGACGGAAACCTACGAGCAGTACTTC. Encoded protein: CASSLAGTETYEQYF.

This clonotype has at least ten counts. The chain uses TRBV7-3 and TRBJ2-2; possibly TRBD1 for D (5 bases). Germline V CDR1 and CDR2: SGHTA, FQGTGA. Trimming shortened V by 5 bases and J by 6 bases, and 16 bases separated the two germline ends. The CDR3 contains 15 residues. CDR3 protein: CASSPQGPRAGELFF. The CDR3 nucleotides read TGTGCCAGCAGCCCCCAGGGCCCCCGGGCCGGGGAGCTGTTTTTT.

In this sample, this clonotype turned up many times. The chain carries TRBV7-2 and TRBJ2-7; the D is unclear. The CDR3 is 13 residues long. The V gene's germline CDR1 is SGHTA and CDR2 FQGNSA. The V end lost 1 base, the J end lost 5 bases, and 9 bases lay between the germline ends. The chain's CDR3 is CASSLEGHHEQYF. Written as DNA, the CDR3 is TGTGCCAGCAGCTTAGAAGGGCACCACGAGCAGTACTTC.

The J gene is TRBJ1-4, the V gene TRBV15; TRBD1 aligns across 7 bases. The V segment lost 8 bases and the J segment 8 bases; nucleotides outside the gene matches: 11. Per germline, CDR1 LNHNV and CDR2 YYDKDF (reference sequence). The CDR3 covers 14 residues. Here the CDR3 reads CATGLNRGGEKLFF. The CDR3 nucleotides are TGTGCCACCGGCCTTAACAGGGGTGGAGAAAAACTGTTTTTT.

Many counts were recorded for this clonotype. The chain employs TRBV24-1 and TRBJ2-3; maybe TRBD1 (6 bases). Trimming left V 3 bases short and J 4 bases short, with 13 bases between. This CDR3 contains 15 residues. CDR1 KGHDR and CDR2 SFDVKD come from the germline V gene. The CDR3 reads CATSDPGDLADTQYF. CDR3 in DNA: TGTGCCACCAGTGATCCAGGGGATCTCGCAGATACGCAGTATTTT.

The V call is TRBV23-1, the J call TRBJ2-2, with 11 bases fitting TRBD2. Being an ORF, TRBV23-1 has a function that is uncertain. CDR3 size: 17 residues. V lost 10 bases, J lost 3 bases, and 13 bases stayed unmatched. The DNA of the CDR3 is TGCGCCACCAACGTTGGAAGACTAGCGGGACACACCGGGGAGCTGTTTTTT. Translation gives CATNVGRLAGHTGELFF.

This clonotype came up many times. The genes are TRBV6-5 and TRBJ2-7; TRBD2 matches at 8 bases. Germline loops: CDR1 MNHEY, CDR2 SVGAGI. This CDR3 region has 14 residues. V gave up 0 bases and J gave up 5 bases; unmatched junction bases: 3. Written as DNA, the CDR3 is TGTGCCAGCAGTTACTCAGCGGGGGACAACGAGCAGTACTTC. Its translation: CASSYSAGDNEQYF.

V usage is TRBV5-1 and J usage is TRBJ2-7; D is perhaps TRBD1 (5 bases). Trimming shortened V by 0 bases and J by 1 base, and 11 bases separated the two germline ends. Germline V lookup: CDR1 SGHRS, CDR2 YFSETQ. This CDR3 has 15 amino acids. The CDR3 sequence: CASSLAGQGSYEQYF. The CDR3 coding sequence is TGCGCCAGCAGCTTGGCCGGGCAGGGTTCCTACGAGCAGTACTTC.

This clonotype has more than one count but fewer than ten. The chain joins TRBV20-1 to TRBJ2-3; 8 bases match TRBD1. V lost 6 bases to trimming and J lost 2 bases; unmatched junction nucleotides: 7. Germline V lookup: CDR1 DFQATT, CDR2 SNEGSKA (reference sequence). The CDR3 has 14 amino acids. The CDR3 is CSALRGPITDTQYF. As DNA, the CDR3 is TGCAGTGCCCTCAGGGGGCCGATCACAGATACGCAGTATTTT.

This clonotype was detected only a few times. The genes are TRBV14 and TRBJ1-6, with 9 bases lining up with TRBD1. The CDR3 totals 19 residues. V trimming: 0 bases; J trimming: 0 bases; junction bases outside the gene matches: 6. Germline V lookup: CDR1 SGHDN, CDR2 FVKESK. In DNA, the CDR3 is TGTGCCAGCAGCCAAGATCCCGGACAGGGGATCTCCTATAATTCACCCCTCCACTTT. This gives the protein CASSQDPGQGISYNSPLHF. Complete variable domain (other parts from reference TRBV14 and TRBJ1-6): EAGVTQFPSHSVIEKGQTVTLRCDPISGHDNLYWYRRVMGKEIKFLLHFVKESKQDESGMPNNRFLAERTGGTYSTLKVQPAELEDSGVYFCASSQDPGQGISYNSPLHFGNGTRLTVT.

This clonotype has ten or more counts. The chain uses TRBV7-6 and TRBJ2-7; D is possibly TRBD1 (5 bases). Germline V gene sequence: CDR1 SGHVS, CDR2 FNYEAQ. This CDR3 region has 14 residues. V lost 5 bases, J lost 6 bases, and 17 bases lay in between. For the CDR3, the DNA is TGTGCCAGCAGCCGAGCCTCTCAGGGTTTCGAGCAGTACTTC. This gives the protein CASSRASQGFEQYF.

This clonotype was counted between two and nine times. V and J are TRBV14 and TRBJ2-7; 10 nucleotides align to TRBD1. Germline CDR1 and CDR2: SGHDN and FVKESK. The CDR3 loop spans 14 amino acids. Trimming at V came to 4 bases and at J to 6 bases, leaving 6 bases not matched to a gene. The CDR3: CASSPRTGGGEQYF. CDR3 bases: TGTGCCAGCAGCCCGCGGACAGGGGGAGGCGAGCAGTACTTC.

The rearrangement uses TRBV2 and TRBJ2-2; 8 bases agree with TRBD1. CDR3 length equals 15 residues. V shed 4 bases and J 7 bases; nucleotides not matched to a gene: 8. Germline lookup yields CDR1 SNHLY and CDR2 FYNNEI. CDR3 loop: CASSAPTGAVGELFF. DNA of the CDR3: TGTGCCAGCAGTGCCCCGACAGGGGCGGTCGGGGAGCTGTTTTTT.

This clonotype was detected only a few times. One end of the junction is discordant with germline, which a read error may explain. For the CDR3, the DNA is TGCAGTACTAGCGGGAGCTCAGATACGCAGTATTTT. Its protein product is CSTSGSSDTQYF. The V gene is TRBV20-1, the J gene TRBJ2-3; 11 bases match TRBD2. The CDR3 loop spans 12 amino acids. CDR1 and CDR2 from the germline V gene are DFQATT and SNEGSKA (reference sequence).

The table lists this clonotype with many counts. The rearrangement joins TRBV6-2 or TRBV6-3 to TRBJ2-7; D possibly corresponds to TRBD1 (6 bases). CDR1 and CDR2 from the germline V gene are MNHEY and SVGEGT. V lost 2 bases and J 0 bases, leaving 14 bases between the germline ends. The CDR3 length is 16 residues. DNA of the CDR3: TGTGCCAGCAGTTACACCGGACAGACTATCTCCTACGAGCAGTACTTC. Its protein is CASSYTGQTISYEQYF.